This entry lists 7 T cell receptor beta chains sequenced from one sample in a study of cytomegalovirus exposure and HLA in healthy donors. The PCR contained 60 Vbeta and 13 Jbeta primers. Libraries were prepared by immunoSEQ multiplex PCR; TCRdb keeps only in-frame clonotypes and omits some of them. The sample contains about 160,000 clones, roughly 88% of which appear only once. Sequenced input: PBMCs. These receptors were obtained from a man aged 50 to 60 in good health and CMV-seropositive.

This clone appeared once. The V and J genes are TRBV28 and TRBJ2-1; a weak D match, TRBD2 (6 bases). CDR1 is MDHEN, CDR2 SYDVKM, per germline. This CDR3 is 16 amino acids long. Trimming took off 5 bases at V and 0 bases at J, with 14 bases between the two ends. CDR3 bases: TGTGCCAGCAGTCCCGGGGCGGGACCCTCCTACAATGAGCAGTTCTTC. Residues: CASSPGAGPSYNEQFF.

The rearrangement uses TRBV30 and TRBJ1-6, with D possibly being TRBD1 (6 bases). The length of the CDR3 is 12 residues. Germline CDR1 GTSNPN, CDR2 SVGIG (reference sequence). Deletions cut 4 bases from V and 11 bases from J, with 12 bases between. CDR3 in DNA: TGTGCCTGGAAGGGGGACCCCCCACCCCTCCACTTT. It yields the protein CAWKGDPPPLHF.

This rearrangement joins TRBV9 to TRBJ2-5; 7 positions agree with TRBD2. This CDR3 comprises 15 residues. In germline, CDR1 is SGDLS, CDR2 YYNGEE. Trimming cost V 0 bases and J 2 bases; bases outside gene matches: 4. The CDR3 protein is CASSVEASGQETQYF. CDR3 nucleotides: TGTGCCAGCAGCGTAGAGGCTAGCGGACAAGAGACCCAGTACTTC.

With respect to this clone: The junction departs from germline at one end; a sequencing error may be responsible. V gene TRBV6-5 combines with J gene TRBJ1-5, with D perhaps TRBD1 (6 bases). CDR1 is MNHEY, CDR2 SVGAGI, per germline. The CDR3 covers 15 residues. The CDR3 DNA reads TGTGCCGGCAGTCTCTCACCACAGGGTAATCAGCCCCAGCATTTT. This translates into CAGSLSPQGNQPQHF.

The rearrangement joins TRBV7-3 to TRBJ2-3; D gene unclear. The CDR3 runs 14 residues. The V gene lost 6 bases and the J gene lost 1 base, with 11 bases spanning the gap. Germline CDR1 and CDR2: SGHTA and FQGTGA. In DNA form, the CDR3 reads TGTGCCAGCAGTGACTCTGGAGGCACAGATACGCAGTATTTT. Its translation is CASSDSGGTDTQYF.

The J gene is TRBJ1-2, the V gene TRBV11-2, with D possibly being TRBD1 (6 bases). The CDR3 length is 14 residues. Trimming removed 4 bases from V and 3 bases from J, with 12 bases in between. Looked up from germline, CDR1 is SGHAT and CDR2 is FQNNGV. The CDR3 sequence: CASSSAGVDYGYTF. The CDR3 nucleotides read TGTGCCAGCAGCTCCGCAGGGGTGGACTATGGCTACACCTTC.

The chain couples TRBV27 to TRBJ2-5; D is ambiguous. V lost 3 bases and J lost 2, with 10 bases in between. CDR3 size: 14 residues. CDR1 is MNHEY and CDR2 is SMNVEV in the germline V gene (reference sequence). The CDR3 DNA reads as TGTGCCAGCAGTTTTCTGAGTGGTCAAGAGACCCAGTACTTC. Encoded protein: CASSFLSGQETQYF.